A selection of T cell receptor beta chains follows, all from one sample in a study of vaccination and CD4 T cells after COVID-19. TCRdb passed the PCR reads through MiXCR, listing each CDR3 protein once. The table shows about 3,500 distinct CDR3 sequences, with 40% to 45% occurring only once. These receptors are not linked to any known antigen. The sample was CD4+ T cells from blood, cultured in vitro. These receptors all come from a human donor who had recovered from COVID-19. The CDR3 runs from the conserved cysteine through the conserved F or W. The order of the fields is CDR3 length, V gene, clone size, D gene, J gene, CDR3 protein, CDR3 DNA. The D gene is left open where the match is weak. Clone size is shown for a subset of rows, as once, few, many or a class of expanded clone.

>15|TRBV5-1|-|TRBD1|TRBJ2-7
CASSSSGTEKYEQYF
TGCGCCAGCAGCTCCTCCGGGACAGAAAAGTACGAGCAGTACTTC
>14|TRBV4-2|once|-|TRBJ2-5
CASSHREIQETQYF
TGTGCCAGCAGCCATAGGGAGATACAAGAGACCCAGTACTTC
>15|TRBV4-1|-|TRBD2|TRBJ2-1
CASSPRELGGDEQFF
TGCGCCAGCAGCCCGCGGGAGTTGGGGGGGGATGAGCAGTTCTTC
>14|TRBV29-1|-|-|TRBJ2-1
CSVEASGSGDEQFF
TGCAGCGTTGAAGCTTCGGGGTCCGGCGATGAGCAGTTCTTC
>19|TRBV5-1|-|TRBD2|TRBJ2-3
CASSTRWTSGGTASDTQYF
TGCGCCAGCAGCACGCGCTGGACTAGCGGGGGAACGGCGTCAGATACGCAGTATTTT
>14|TRBV7-6|few|-|TRBJ1-6
CASSRSGHNSPLHF
TGTGCCAGCAGCCGATCCGGGCATAATTCACCCCTCCACTTT
>15|TRBV20-1|-|-|TRBJ2-3
CSARDMRGSGDTQYF
TGCAGTGCTAGAGACATGAGGGGATCAGGAGATACGCAGTATTTT
>14|TRBV6-5|few|-|TRBJ2-3
CASSYEAGPDTQYF
TGTGCCAGCAGTTACGAGGCAGGGCCAGATACGCAGTATTTT
>14|TRBV18|large|-|TRBJ1-6
CASSPLTGNSPLHF
TGTGCCAGCTCACCACTGACTGGAAATTCACCCCTCCACTTT
>14|TRBV20-1|-|TRBD1|TRBJ1-1
CSAVRQGADTEAFF
TGCAGTGCTGTCCGACAGGGGGCCGACACTGAAGCTTTCTTT
>13|TRBV20-1|-|-|TRBJ2-3
CSAWWVGTDTQYF
TGCAGTGCGTGGTGGGTTGGAACAGATACGCAGTATTTT
>14|TRBV7-2|few|TRBD1|TRBJ2-7
CASSQDRGFIEQYF
TGTGCCAGCAGCCAGGACAGGGGATTCATCGAGCAGTACTTC
>14|TRBV20-1|few|-|TRBJ2-5
CSASEVADQETQYF
TGCAGTGCTAGTGAGGTAGCGGACCAAGAGACCCAGTACTTC
>16|TRBV2|-|-|TRBJ2-2
CASTSRRASYTGELFF
TGTGCCAGCACGTCTCGCCGGGCTAGCTACACCGGGGAGCTGTTTTTT
>17|TRBV4-2|-|-|TRBJ1-6
CASSQSGGIRYNSPLHF
TGTGCCAGCAGCCAATCTGGGGGTATCCGCTATAATTCACCCCTCCACTTT
>13|TRBV6-5|few|-|TRBJ1-2
CASSYSGPKGYTF
TGTGCCAGCAGTTACTCGGGGCCTAAAGGCTACACCTTC
>17|TRBV4-2|once|TRBD2|TRBJ2-3
CASSQDRASGATDTQYF
TGTGCCAGCAGCCAAGATCGGGCCAGCGGGGCCACAGATACGCAGTATTTT
>12|TRBV2|-|TRBD2|TRBJ2-7
CASTAGGPAEYF
TGTGCCAGCACGGCGGGGGGGCCGGCAGAGTACTTC
>13|TRBV7-6|-|-|TRBJ2-7
CASSFSTFQEQYF
TGTGCCAGCAGCTTTAGTACGTTCCAGGAGCAGTACTTC
>15|TRBV20-1|-|-|TRBJ2-3
CSARSPSRDTDTQYF
TGCAGTGCTAGGTCTCCTAGCCGGGACACAGATACGCAGTATTTT
>15|TRBV19|-|TRBD2|TRBJ2-1
CASSTGTSGGGKQFF
TGTGCCAGTAGCACCGGGACTAGCGGGGGGGGGAAGCAGTTCTTC
>14|TRBV4-3|-|-|TRBJ2-7
CASSSTRQGLEQYF
TGCGCCAGCAGCTCCACCCGACAGGGACTCGAGCAGTACTTC
>13|TRBV20-1|few|-|TRBJ2-2
CSAGTGNTGELFF
TGCAGTGCGGGGACGGGGAACACCGGGGAGCTGTTTTTT
>18|TRBV6-4|-|-|TRBJ2-7
CASSDSKSAGASSYEQYF
TGTGCCAGCAGTGACTCGAAATCTGCTGGGGCTTCCTCCTACGAGCAGTACTTC
>13|TRBV7-9|-|-|TRBJ1-2
CASSRGQNYGYTF
TGTGCCAGCAGCCGGGGACAAAACTATGGCTACACCTTC
>15|TRBV27|-|-|TRBJ1-3
CASSRVGGSGNTIYF
TGTGCCAGCAGTAGGGTCGGGGGGAGTGGAAACACCATATATTTT
>14|TRBV7-8|few|TRBD1|TRBJ2-6
CATRRQGGANVLTF
TGTGCCACCAGGCGACAGGGGGGGGCCAACGTCCTGACTTTC
>16|TRBV7-2|few|TRBD2|TRBJ2-7
CASSLAGSGGIYEQYF
TGTGCCAGCAGCTTAGCGGGTAGCGGGGGAATCTACGAGCAGTACTTC
>13|TRBV30|-|-|TRBJ2-5
CAWSVGYQETQYF
TGTGCCTGGAGTGTGGGGTACCAAGAGACCCAGTACTTC